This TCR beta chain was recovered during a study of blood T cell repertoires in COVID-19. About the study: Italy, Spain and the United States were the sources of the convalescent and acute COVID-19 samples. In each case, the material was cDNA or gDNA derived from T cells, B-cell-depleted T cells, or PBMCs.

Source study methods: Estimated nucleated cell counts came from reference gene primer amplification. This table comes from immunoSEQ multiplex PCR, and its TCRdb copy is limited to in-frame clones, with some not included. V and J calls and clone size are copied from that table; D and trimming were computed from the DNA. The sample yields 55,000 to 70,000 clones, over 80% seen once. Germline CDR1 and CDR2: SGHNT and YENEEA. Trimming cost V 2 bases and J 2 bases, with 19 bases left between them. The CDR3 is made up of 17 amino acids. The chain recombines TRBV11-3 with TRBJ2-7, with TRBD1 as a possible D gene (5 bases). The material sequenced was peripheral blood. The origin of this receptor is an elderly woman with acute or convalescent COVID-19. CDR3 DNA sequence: TGTGCCAGCAGCTTACCAGGGTCAGTATCTGCACCCTACGAGCAGTACTTC. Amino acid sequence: CASSLPGSVSAPYEQYF.